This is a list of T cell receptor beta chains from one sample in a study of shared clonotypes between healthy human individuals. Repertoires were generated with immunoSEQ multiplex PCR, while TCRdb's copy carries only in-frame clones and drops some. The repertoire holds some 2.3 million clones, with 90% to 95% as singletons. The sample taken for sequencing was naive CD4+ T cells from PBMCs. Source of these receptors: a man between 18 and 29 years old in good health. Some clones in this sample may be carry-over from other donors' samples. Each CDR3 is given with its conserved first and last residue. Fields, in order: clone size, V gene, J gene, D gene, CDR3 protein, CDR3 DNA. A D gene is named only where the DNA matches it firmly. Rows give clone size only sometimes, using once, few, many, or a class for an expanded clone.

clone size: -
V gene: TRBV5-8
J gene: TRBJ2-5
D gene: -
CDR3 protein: CASNIIMYQETQYF
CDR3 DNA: TGTGCCAGCAACATAATCATGTACCAAGAGACCCAGTACTTC

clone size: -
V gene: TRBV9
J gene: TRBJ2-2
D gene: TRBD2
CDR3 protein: CASLIGGSSTGELFF
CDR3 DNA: TGTGCCAGCCTAATCGGCGGGAGTAGCACCGGGGAGCTGTTTTTT

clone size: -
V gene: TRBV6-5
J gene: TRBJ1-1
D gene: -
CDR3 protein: CASSPLLGNTEAFF
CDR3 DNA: TGTGCCAGCAGTCCCCTGCTGGGGAACACTGAAGCTTTCTTT

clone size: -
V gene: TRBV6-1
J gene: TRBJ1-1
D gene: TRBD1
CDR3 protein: CASSGNRGGAWNTEAFF
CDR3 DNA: TGTGCCAGCAGTGGGAACAGGGGCGGAGCGTGGAACACTGAAGCTTTCTTT

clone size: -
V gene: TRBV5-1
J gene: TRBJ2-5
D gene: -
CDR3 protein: CASSPRTGRPGGETQYF
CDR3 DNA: TGCGCCAGCAGCCCCCGAACCGGCAGACCGGGCGGAGAGACCCAGTACTTC

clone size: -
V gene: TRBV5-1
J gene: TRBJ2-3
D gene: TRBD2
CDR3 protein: CASSLARLGGSSTDTQYF
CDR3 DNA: TGCGCCAGCAGCTTGGCCCGTTTGGGCGGGAGTAGCACAGATACGCAGTATTTT

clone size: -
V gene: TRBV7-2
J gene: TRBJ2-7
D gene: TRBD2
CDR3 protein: CASSLRILAGFEQYF
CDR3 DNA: TGTGCCAGCAGCTTACGGATACTAGCGGGATTCGAGCAGTACTTC

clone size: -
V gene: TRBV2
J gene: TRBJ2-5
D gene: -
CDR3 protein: CASSVRMGETQYF
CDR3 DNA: TGTGCCAGCAGTGTTCGAATGGGTGAGACCCAGTACTTC

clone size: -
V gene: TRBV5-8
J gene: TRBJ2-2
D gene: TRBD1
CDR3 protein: CASSRTGANTGELFF
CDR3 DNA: TGTGCCAGCAGCCGGACAGGGGCGAACACCGGGGAGCTGTTTTTT

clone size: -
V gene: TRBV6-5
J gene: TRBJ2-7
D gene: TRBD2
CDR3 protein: CASTYGGGEQYF
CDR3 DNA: TGTGCCAGCACCTACGGGGGGGGCGAGCAGTACTTC

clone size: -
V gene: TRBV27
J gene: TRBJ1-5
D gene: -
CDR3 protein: CASSLSAVGNQPQHF
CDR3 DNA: TGTGCCAGCAGTTTATCGGCGGTTGGCAATCAGCCCCAGCATTTT

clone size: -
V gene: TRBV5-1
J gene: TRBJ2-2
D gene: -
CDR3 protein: CASSSGSIYTGELFF
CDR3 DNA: TGCGCCAGCAGCTCCGGGTCGATATACACCGGGGAGCTGTTTTTT

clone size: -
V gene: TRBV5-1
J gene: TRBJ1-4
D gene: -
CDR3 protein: CASSDIQGSNEKLFF
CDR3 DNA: TGCGCCAGCAGCGATATCCAGGGATCTAATGAAAAACTGTTTTTT

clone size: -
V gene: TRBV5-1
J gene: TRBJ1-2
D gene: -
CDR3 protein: CASSPPGINYGYTF
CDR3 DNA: TGCGCCAGCAGCCCCCCCGGTATTAACTATGGCTACACCTTC

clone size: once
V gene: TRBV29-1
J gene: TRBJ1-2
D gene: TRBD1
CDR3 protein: CSAGQGANYGYTF
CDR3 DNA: TGCAGCGCTGGACAGGGAGCTAACTATGGCTACACCTTC

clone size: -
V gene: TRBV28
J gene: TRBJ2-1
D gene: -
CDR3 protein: CASSFYTEQFF
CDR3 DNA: TGTGCCAGCAGTTTTTACACAGAGCAGTTCTTC

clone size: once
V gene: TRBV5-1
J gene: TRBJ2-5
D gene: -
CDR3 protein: CASSLVWGVETQYF
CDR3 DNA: TGCGCCAGCAGCTTGGTGTGGGGAGTAGAGACCCAGTACTTC

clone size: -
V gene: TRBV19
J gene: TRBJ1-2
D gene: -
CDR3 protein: CASSVRQTANYGYTF
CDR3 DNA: TGTGCCAGTAGTGTCAGACAAACCGCTAACTATGGCTACACCTTC

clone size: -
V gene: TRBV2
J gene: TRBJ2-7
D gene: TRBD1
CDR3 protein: CASSEVRTGASYEQYF
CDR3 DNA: TGTGCCAGCAGTGAAGTTAGGACAGGAGCCTCCTACGAGCAGTACTTC

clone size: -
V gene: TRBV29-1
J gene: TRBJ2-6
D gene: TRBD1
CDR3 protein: CSVTGVSGANVLTF
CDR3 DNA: TGCAGCGTAACAGGGGTTTCGGGGGCCAACGTCCTGACTTTC

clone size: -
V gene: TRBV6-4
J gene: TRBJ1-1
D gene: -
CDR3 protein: CASKGNQNTEAFF
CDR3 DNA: TGTGCCAGCAAGGGAAATCAGAACACTGAAGCTTTCTTT

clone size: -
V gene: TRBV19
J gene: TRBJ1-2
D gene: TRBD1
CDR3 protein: CASTATGGPVYGYTF
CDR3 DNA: TGTGCCAGTACCGCTACAGGGGGACCCGTCTATGGCTACACCTTC

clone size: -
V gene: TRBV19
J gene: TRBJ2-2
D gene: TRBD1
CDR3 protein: CASSGFRDRDTGELFF
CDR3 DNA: TGTGCCAGTAGTGGCTTCCGGGACAGGGACACCGGGGAGCTGTTTTTT

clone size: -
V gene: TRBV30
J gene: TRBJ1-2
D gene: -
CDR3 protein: CAWSVRGVNYGYTF
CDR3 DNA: TGTGCCTGGAGTGTAAGGGGTGTTAACTATGGCTACACCTTC

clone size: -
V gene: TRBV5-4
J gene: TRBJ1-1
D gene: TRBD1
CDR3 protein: CASSLPGQGNTEAFF
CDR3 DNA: TGTGCCAGCAGCTTGCCGGGACAGGGGAACACTGAAGCTTTCTTT

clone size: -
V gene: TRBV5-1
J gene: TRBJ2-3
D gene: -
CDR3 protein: CASSLAGEGTDTQYF
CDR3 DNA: TGCGCCAGCAGCTTGGCGGGGGAAGGCACAGATACGCAGTATTTT

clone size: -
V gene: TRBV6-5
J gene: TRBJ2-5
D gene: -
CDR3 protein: CASSQAGTQYF
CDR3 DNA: TGTGCCAGCAGTCAGGCGGGGACCCAGTACTTC

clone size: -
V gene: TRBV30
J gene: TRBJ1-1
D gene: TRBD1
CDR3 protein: CAWSPTGGTEAFF
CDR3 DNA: TGTGCCTGGAGCCCCACAGGGGGCACTGAAGCTTTCTTT

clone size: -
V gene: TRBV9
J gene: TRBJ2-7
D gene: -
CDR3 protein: CASSLTGQSEQYF
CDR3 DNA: TGTGCCAGCAGCCTGACCGGACAGTCAGAGCAGTACTTC

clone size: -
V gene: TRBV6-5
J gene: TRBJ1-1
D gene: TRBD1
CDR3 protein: CASSYSRDRGLTEAFF
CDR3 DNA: TGTGCCAGCAGTTACTCCCGGGACAGGGGGCTCACTGAAGCTTTCTTT

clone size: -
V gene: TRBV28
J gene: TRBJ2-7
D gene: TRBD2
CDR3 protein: CASSLGTTLSYEQYF
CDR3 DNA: TGTGCCAGCAGTTTAGGGACTACCCTCTCCTACGAGCAGTACTTC

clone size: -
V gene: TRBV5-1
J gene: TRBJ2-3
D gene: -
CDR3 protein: CASSWTTSTDTQYF
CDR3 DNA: TGCGCCAGCAGCTGGACCACTAGCACAGATACGCAGTATTTT

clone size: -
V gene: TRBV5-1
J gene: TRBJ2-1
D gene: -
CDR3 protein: CASSLASPSYNEQFF
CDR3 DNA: TGCGCCAGCAGCTTGGCCTCCCCCTCCTACAATGAGCAGTTCTTC

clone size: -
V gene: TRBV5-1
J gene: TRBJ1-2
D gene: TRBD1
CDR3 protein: CASSADRGQGYGYTF
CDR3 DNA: TGCGCCAGCAGCGCCGACAGGGGGCAAGGCTATGGCTACACCTTC

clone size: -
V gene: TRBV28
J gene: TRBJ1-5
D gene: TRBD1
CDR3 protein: CASSPSGGRNQPQHF
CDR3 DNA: TGTGCCAGCAGTCCATCAGGGGGTAGGAATCAGCCCCAGCATTTT

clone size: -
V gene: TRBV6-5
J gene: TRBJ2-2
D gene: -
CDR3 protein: CASSPPWDTGELFF
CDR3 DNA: TGTGCCAGCAGTCCCCCCTGGGACACCGGGGAGCTGTTTTTT

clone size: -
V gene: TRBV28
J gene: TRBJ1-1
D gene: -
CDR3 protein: CASSFSHSEAFF
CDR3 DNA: TGTGCCAGCAGTTTCAGTCACTCTGAAGCTTTCTTT

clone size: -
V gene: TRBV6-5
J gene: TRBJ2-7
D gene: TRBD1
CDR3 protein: CASSYWGTGHTEQYF
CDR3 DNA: TGTGCCAGCAGTTATTGGGGGACAGGGCATACCGAGCAGTACTTC

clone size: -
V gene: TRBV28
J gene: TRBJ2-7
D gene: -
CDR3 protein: CASSLVADTYEQYF
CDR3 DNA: TGTGCCAGCAGTTTGGTTGCGGATACCTACGAGCAGTACTTC

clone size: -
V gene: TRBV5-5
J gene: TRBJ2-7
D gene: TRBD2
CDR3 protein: CASSPGRGLYEQYF
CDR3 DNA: TGTGCCAGCAGCCCGGGGAGGGGACTTTACGAGCAGTACTTC

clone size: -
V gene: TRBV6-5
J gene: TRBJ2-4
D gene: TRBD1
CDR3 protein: CANSDRGVAKNIQYF
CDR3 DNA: TGTGCCAACAGCGACAGGGGGGTAGCCAAAAACATTCAGTACTTC

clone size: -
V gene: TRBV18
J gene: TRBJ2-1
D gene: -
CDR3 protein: CASSPTSSSYNEQFF
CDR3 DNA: TGTGCCAGCTCCCCCACTTCTAGCTCCTACAATGAGCAGTTCTTC